This T cell receptor (beta chain) was profiled in a study of control samples from healthy donors and cancer patients. Libraries were prepared by immunoSEQ multiplex PCR; TCRdb keeps only in-frame clonotypes and omits some of them. The sample shows roughly 190,000 clones, and under 2.5% sits with its ten largest clones. Comments on this clone: The same CDR3 is also encoded by other DNA sequences in this sample.

The specimen sequenced was blood. The clonotype comes from a woman aged 30 to 39 in good health.

Written as DNA, the CDR3 is TGTGCCAGCAGTTTAGGACAGGGCTATGGCTACACCTTC. This codes for CASSLGQGYGYTF. The chain uses TRBV12-3 or TRBV12-4 and TRBJ1-2, with 7 bases lining up with TRBD1. Trimming at V came to 1 base and at J to 4 bases, leaving 0 bases not matched to a gene. The CDR3 is 13 residues long.